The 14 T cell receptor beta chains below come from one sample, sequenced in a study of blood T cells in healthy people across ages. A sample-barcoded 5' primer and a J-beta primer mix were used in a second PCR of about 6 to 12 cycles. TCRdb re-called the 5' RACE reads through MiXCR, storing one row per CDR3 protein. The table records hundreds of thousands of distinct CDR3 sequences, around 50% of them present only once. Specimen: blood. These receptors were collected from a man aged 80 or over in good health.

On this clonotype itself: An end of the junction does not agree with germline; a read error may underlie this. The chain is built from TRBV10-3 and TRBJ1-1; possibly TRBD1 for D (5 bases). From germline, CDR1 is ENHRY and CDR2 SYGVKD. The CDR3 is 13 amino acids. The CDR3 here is CAVSEQVNTEAFF. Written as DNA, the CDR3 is TGTGCCGTCAGTGAACAGGTGAACACTGAAGCTTTCTTT.

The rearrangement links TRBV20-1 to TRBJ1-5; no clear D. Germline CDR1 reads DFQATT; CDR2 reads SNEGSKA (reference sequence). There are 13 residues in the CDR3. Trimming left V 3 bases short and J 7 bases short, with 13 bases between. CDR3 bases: TGCAGTGCTAGTGGTAGGGCTGGACAGCCCCAGCATTTT. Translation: CSASGRAGQPQHF.

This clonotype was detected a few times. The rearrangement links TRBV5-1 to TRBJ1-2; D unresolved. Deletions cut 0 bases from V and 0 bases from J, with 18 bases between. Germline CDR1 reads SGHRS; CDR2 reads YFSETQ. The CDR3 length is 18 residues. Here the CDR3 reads CASSLGFTTSAANYGYTF. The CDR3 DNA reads TGCGCCAGCAGCTTGGGATTCACGACATCAGCCGCTAACTATGGCTACACCTTC.

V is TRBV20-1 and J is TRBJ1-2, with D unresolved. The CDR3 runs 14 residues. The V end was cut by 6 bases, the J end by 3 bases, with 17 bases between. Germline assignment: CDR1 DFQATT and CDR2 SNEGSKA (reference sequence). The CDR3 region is CSAVTVFYDYGYTF. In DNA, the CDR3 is TGCAGTGCGGTTACAGTGTTTTACGACTATGGCTACACCTTC.

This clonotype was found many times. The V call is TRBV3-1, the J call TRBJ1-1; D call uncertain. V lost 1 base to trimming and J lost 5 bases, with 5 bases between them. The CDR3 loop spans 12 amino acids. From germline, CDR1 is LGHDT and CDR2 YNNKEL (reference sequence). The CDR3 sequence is CASSQGWTEAFF. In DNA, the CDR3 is TGTGCCAGCAGCCAAGGCTGGACTGAAGCTTTCTTT.

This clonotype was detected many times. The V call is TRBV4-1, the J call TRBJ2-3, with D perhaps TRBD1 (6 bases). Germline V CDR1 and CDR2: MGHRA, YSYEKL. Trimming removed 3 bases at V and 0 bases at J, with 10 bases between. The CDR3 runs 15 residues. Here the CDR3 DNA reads TGCGCCAGCAGCCAGAGGACAGATAGCACAGATACGCAGTATTTT. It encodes CASSQRTDSTDTQYF.

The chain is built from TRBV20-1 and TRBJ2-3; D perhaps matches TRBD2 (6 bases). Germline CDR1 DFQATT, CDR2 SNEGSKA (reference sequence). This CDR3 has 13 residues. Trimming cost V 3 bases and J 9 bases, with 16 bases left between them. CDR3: CSARGGYQWTQYF. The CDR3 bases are TGCAGTGCTAGGGGAGGCTACCAGTGGACGCAGTATTTT.

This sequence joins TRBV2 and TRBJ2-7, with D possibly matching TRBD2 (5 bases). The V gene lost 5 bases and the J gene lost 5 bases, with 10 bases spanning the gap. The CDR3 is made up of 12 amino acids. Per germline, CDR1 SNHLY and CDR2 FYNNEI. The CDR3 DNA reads TGTGCCAGCAGTACGGACGGGGACGAGCAGTACTTC. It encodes CASSTDGDEQYF.

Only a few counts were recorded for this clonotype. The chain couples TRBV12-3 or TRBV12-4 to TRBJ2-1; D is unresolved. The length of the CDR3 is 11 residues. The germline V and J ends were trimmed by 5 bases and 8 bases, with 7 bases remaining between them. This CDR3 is CASSPKDEQFF. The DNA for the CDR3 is TGTGCCAGCAGTCCCAAGGATGAGCAGTTCTTC.

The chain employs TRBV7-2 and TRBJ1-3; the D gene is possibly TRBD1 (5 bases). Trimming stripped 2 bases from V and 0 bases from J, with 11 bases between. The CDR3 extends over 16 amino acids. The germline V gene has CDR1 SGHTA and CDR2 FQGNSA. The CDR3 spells CASSLWGDPSGNTIYF. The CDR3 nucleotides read TGTGCCAGCAGCTTATGGGGGGATCCCTCTGGAAACACCATATATTTT. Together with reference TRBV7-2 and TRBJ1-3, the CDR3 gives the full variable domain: GAGVSQSPSNKVTEKGKDVELRCDPISGHTALYWYRQSLGQGLEFLIYFQGNSAPDKSGLPSDRFSAERTGGSVSTLTIQRTQQEDSAVYLCASSLWGDPSGNTIYFGEGSWLTVV.

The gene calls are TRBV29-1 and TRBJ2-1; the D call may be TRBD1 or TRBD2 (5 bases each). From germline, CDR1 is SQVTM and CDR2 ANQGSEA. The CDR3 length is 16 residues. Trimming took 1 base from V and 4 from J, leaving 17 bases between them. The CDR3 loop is CSVEVSDTGAYNEQFF. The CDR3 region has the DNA TGCAGCGTTGAAGTATCAGATACCGGGGCGTACAATGAGCAGTTCTTC.

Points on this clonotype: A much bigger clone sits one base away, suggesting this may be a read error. The CDR3 reads CASRFIAGAAYNEQYF. CDR3 bases: TGCGCCAGCAGATTTATAGCGGGAGCAGCCTACAATGAGCAGTACTTC. This chain links TRBV5-1 with TRBJ2-7; 9 bases are a match to TRBD2. Germline values: CDR1 SGHRS, CDR2 YFSETQ. With 5 bases clipped from V and 7 bases from J, the junction kept 16 bases outside the gene matches. CDR3 length: 16 amino acids.

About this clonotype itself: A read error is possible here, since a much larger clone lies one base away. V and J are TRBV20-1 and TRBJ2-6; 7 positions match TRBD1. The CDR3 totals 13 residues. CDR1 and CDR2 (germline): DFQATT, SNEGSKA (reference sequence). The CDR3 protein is CSADRAGAHVLTF. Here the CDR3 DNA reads TGCAGTGCCGACAGGGCAGGGGCCCACGTCCTGACTTTC.

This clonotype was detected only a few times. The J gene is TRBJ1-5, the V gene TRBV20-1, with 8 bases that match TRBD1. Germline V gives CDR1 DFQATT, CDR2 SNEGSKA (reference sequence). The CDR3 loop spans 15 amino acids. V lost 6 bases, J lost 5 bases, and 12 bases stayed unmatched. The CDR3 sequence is CSASQGEAPDQPQHF. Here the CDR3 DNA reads TGCAGTGCCTCACAGGGGGAAGCGCCCGATCAGCCCCAGCATTTT.